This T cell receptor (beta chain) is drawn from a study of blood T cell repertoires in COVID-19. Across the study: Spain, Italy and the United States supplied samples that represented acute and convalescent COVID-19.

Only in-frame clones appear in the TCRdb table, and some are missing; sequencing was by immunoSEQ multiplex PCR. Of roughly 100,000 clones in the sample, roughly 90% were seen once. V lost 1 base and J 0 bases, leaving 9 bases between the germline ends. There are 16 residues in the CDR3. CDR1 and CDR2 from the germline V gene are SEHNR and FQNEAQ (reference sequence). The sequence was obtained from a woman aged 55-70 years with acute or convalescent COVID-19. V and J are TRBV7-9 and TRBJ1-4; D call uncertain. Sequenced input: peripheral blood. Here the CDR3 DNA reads TGTGCCAGCAGCTTAGAGAGGGCCGCAACTAATGAAAAACTGTTTTTT. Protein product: CASSLERAATNEKLFF.